This T cell receptor (beta chain) was captured by sequencing in a study of blood T cell repertoires in COVID-19. Study context: Donors in the United States, Italy and Spain gave samples during acute or convalescent COVID-19.

CDR1 is KGHSH and CDR2 is LQKENI in the germline V gene. This CDR3 is 13 amino acids long. V was clipped by 6 bases and J by 4 bases, with 12 bases between them. TCRdb keeps only in-frame clones here, not all; method: immunoSEQ multiplex PCR. The top ten hold more than 0.7% of the sample, which has 450,000 or so clones, approximately 90% seen once. This clone has only a few counts. Sequencing was performed on peripheral blood. The clonotype comes from a man aged 18-30 years with COVID-19, enrolled during active disease. This rearrangement joins TRBV18 to TRBJ2-5; D is perhaps TRBD1 (6 bases). CDR3 sequence: CASSVQGRETQYF. DNA for the CDR3: TGTGCCAGCTCGGTACAGGGTAGAGAGACCCAGTACTTC.